This is a list of T cell receptor beta chains from one sample in a study of cytomegalovirus exposure and HLA in healthy donors. The data were produced by immunoSEQ multiplex PCR, yet TCRdb's version contains in-frame clones alone and is incomplete. The data contain roughly 200,000 clones, 65% to 85% of them singletons. The sequencing input was PBMCs. The receptors shown here come from a man aged 35-49 years in good health and CMV-seropositive. CDR3s include the opening cysteine and the closing phenylalanine or tryptophan. D genes are given only for firm matches. Clone size is stated in some rows and not others, as once, few, many or a class when expanded.

d_call,v_call,clone_size,j_call,cdr3_aa,cdr3_nt
-,TRBV5-1,-,TRBJ2-2,CASSFDSSNTGELFF,TGCGCCAGCAGCTTTGACAGCTCCAACACCGGGGAGCTGTTTTTT
-,TRBV5-1,-,TRBJ2-1,CASSLGGNSYNEQFF,TGCGCCAGCAGCTTGGGCGGAAACTCCTACAATGAGCAGTTCTTC
TRBD2,TRBV2,-,TRBJ2-2,CASSSSGTTNTGELFF,TGTGCCAGCAGTTCCTCCGGGACTACGAACACCGGGGAGCTGTTTTTT
TRBD2,TRBV11-2,-,TRBJ2-3,CASSSPRGTNYLTDTQYF,TGTGCCAGCAGCTCGCCGCGCGGGACTAACTATCTCACAGATACGCAGTATTTT
TRBD1,TRBV2,-,TRBJ2-7,CASRGDRGSYEQYF,TGTGCCAGCAGAGGGGACAGGGGATCCTACGAGCAGTACTTC
-,TRBV5-4,-,TRBJ1-2,CASSLVGQGPTDGYTF,TGTGCCAGCAGCTTGGTCGGTCAGGGGCCAACTGACGGCTACACCTTC
TRBD2,TRBV5-1,-,TRBJ2-1,CASSPGTSGRHNEQFF,TGCGCCAGCAGCCCCGGGACTAGCGGGAGACACAATGAGCAGTTCTTC
-,TRBV6-5,-,TRBJ1-2,CATTRGALNYGYTF,TGTGCCACCACCCGGGGGGCCCTTAACTATGGCTACACCTTC
TRBD1,TRBV5-1,-,TRBJ1-2,CASSSGQGAYDGYTF,TGCGCCAGCAGCTCAGGACAGGGGGCATATGATGGCTACACCTTC
-,TRBV9,-,TRBJ1-2,CASSVDPLQGPNYGYTF,TGTGCCAGCAGCGTAGACCCTTTACAGGGCCCCAACTATGGCTACACCTTC
TRBD1,TRBV5-1,-,TRBJ2-7,CASSWDPGQASSSSYEQYF,TGCGCCAGCAGCTGGGACCCGGGACAGGCTTCCTCAAGCTCCTACGAGCAGTACTTC
-,TRBV11-2,-,TRBJ1-1,CASSASGNMNTEAFF,TGTGCCAGCAGCGCTTCGGGAAACATGAACACTGAAGCTTTCTTT
-,TRBV6-6,once,TRBJ1-1,CASSYGQLNTEAFF,TGTGCCAGCAGTTACGGACAGTTGAACACTGAAGCTTTCTTT
TRBD1,TRBV6-6,once,TRBJ2-1,CASSRDRGPSYNEQFF,TGTGCCAGCAGTCGCGACAGGGGCCCCTCCTACAATGAGCAGTTCTTC
-,TRBV28,-,TRBJ2-2,CASSPRGGELFF,TGTGCCAGCAGTCCCCGCGGCGGGGAGCTGTTTTTT
-,TRBV19,-,TRBJ1-1,CASSPRGLPRIGAFF,TGTGCCAGTAGTCCCCGAGGGCTTCCCCGGATAGGGGCTTTCTTT
-,TRBV5-1,-,TRBJ1-2,CASSLGLNYGYTF,TGCGCCAGCAGCTTGGGTCTAAACTATGGCTACACCTTC
-,TRBV6-1,-,TRBJ2-7,CASGEDISARIYEQYF,TGTGCCAGCGGTGAAGATATCAGCGCGAGGATCTACGAGCAGTACTTC
-,TRBV27,-,TRBJ2-7,CASSLGGIYEQYF,TGTGCCAGCAGTCTGGGGGGTATCTACGAGCAGTACTTC
-,TRBV18,-,TRBJ2-4,CASSPRQGKNIQYF,TGTGCCAGCTCACCACGGCAGGGGAAAAACATTCAGTACTTC
-,TRBV6-5,-,TRBJ1-1,CASSALVRLNTEAFF,TGTGCCAGCAGTGCCTTAGTGAGGTTGAACACTGAAGCTTTCTTT
-,TRBV28,-,TRBJ2-7,CASSSPTGTYSYEQYF,TGTGCCAGCAGTTCCCCGACAGGAACCTACTCCTACGAGCAGTACTTC
TRBD1,TRBV5-1,-,TRBJ2-6,CASSTRQGATHSGANGLTF,TGCGCCAGCAGCACGAGGCAGGGGGCGACTCATTCTGGGGCCAACGGCCTGACTTTC
TRBD2,TRBV27,-,TRBJ2-7,CASSFQASGSYEQYF,TGTGCCAGCAGTTTTCAGGCTAGCGGTTCCTACGAGCAGTACTTC
-,TRBV28,-,TRBJ1-2,CASSSRTEVSGYTF,TGTGCCAGCAGTTCCCGGACAGAGGTCTCGGGCTACACCTTC